This T cell receptor beta chain was found in a study of technical replicates of blood from a handful of donors. The germline gives CDR1 LGHNA, CDR2 YSLEER. The V end lost 1 base, the J end lost 7 bases, and 10 bases lay between the germline ends. This CDR3 is 13 amino acids long. Method: immunoSEQ multiplex PCR; TCRdb's copy keeps in-frame clones and lacks some. This sample carries nearly 95,000 clones, 90% to 96% of them seen once, and the ten largest clones take approximately 0.36%. The material sequenced was T cells isolated from PBMCs. The TCR sequence derives from a human donor in good health. V gene TRBV4-3 combines with J gene TRBJ1-1; D gene unclear. The CDR3 sequence: CASSQVLSYEAFF. CDR3 sequence (DNA): TGCGCCAGCAGCCAAGTCCTCTCCTATGAAGCTTTCTTT.